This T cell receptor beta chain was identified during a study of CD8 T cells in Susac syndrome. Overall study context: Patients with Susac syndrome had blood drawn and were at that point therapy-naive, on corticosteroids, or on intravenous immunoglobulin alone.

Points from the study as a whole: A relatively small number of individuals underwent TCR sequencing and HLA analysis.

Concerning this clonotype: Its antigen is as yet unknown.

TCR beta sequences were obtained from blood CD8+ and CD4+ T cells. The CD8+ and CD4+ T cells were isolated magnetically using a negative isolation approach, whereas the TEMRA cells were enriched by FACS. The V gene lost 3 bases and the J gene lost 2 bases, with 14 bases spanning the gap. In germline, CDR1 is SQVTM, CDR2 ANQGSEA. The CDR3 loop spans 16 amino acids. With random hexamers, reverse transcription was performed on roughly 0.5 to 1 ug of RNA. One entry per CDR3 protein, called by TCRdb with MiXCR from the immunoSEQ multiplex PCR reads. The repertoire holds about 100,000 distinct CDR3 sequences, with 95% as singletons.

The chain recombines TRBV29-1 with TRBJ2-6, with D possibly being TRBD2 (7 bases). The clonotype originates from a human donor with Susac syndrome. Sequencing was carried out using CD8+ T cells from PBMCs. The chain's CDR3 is CSVEGRGAAGANVLTF. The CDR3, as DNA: TGCAGCGTTGAGGGCCGGGGGGCTGCTGGGGCCAACGTCCTGACTTTC.